Included here is one T cell receptor (beta chain) sequence, with context. At one end the junction does not follow the germline gene, possibly because of a read error. This CDR3 is built from 16 residues. CDR1 SGHVS and CDR2 FNYEAQ come from the germline V gene. It was RNA transcripts that yielded the amplified TCR beta CDR3 regions. Primed by the HTBI set, a first-round RT-PCR was run on the TCR CDR3. TCRdb processed the multiplex PCR reads anew with MiXCR; each CDR3 protein has one entry. The sample carries about 680,000 distinct CDR3 sequences, 35% recorded once. The sample comes from a study of T cells in Graves' hyperthyroidism and ophthalmopathy.

This chain links TRBV7-6 with TRBJ2-7; D might be TRBD1 (5 bases). Sequenced material: blood. The TCR was taken from a woman aged 40 to 50 with Graves' hyperthyroidism. The CDR3 DNA is TGTGCCAGCAGCTTAGGTCAGGGCTCTGGCTCCTACGAGCCGTACTTC. It yields the protein CASSLGQGSGSYEPYF.